The rows below give T cell receptor beta chains drawn from one sample of a study of shared clonotypes between healthy human individuals. Data came from immunoSEQ multiplex PCR; TCRdb stores just in-frame clones and leaves some out. The sample includes fewer than 2.5 million clones, 93% seen only once; the top ten take 0.36%. The sequenced sample was naive CD4+ T cells from PBMCs. All receptors derive from a man aged 18 to 30 in good health. Some clones in this sample may be carry-over from other donors' samples. The CDR3 runs from the conserved cysteine through the conserved F or W. D genes are given only for firm matches. The size of a clone is reported for some rows only, either as once, few or many, or as a class for expanded clones.

NA	TRBV27	TRBJ1-5	NA	TGTGCCAGCAGTACGGACTCAGGGCGTCAGCCCCAGCATTTT	CASSTDSGRQPQHF
NA	TRBV5-6	TRBJ2-2	TRBD2	TGTGCCAGCAGCTTGGTGCTGGCGGGAGGGGTGACCGGGGAGCTGTTTTTT	CASSLVLAGGVTGELFF
NA	TRBV29-1	TRBJ2-1	NA	TGCAGCGTTGAAACAGGGACCGATGAGCAGTTCTTC	CSVETGTDEQFF
NA	TRBV27	TRBJ1-2	NA	TGTGCCAGCAAGGAGGATGGCTACACCTTC	CASKEDGYTF
once	TRBV7-9	TRBJ2-7	NA	TGTGCCAGCAGCTTAATCGCCGCCGAGCAGTACTTC	CASSLIAAEQYF
NA	TRBV19	TRBJ2-4	NA	TGTGCCACCCGAGACGGGACCCCTCCAAACATTCAGTACTTC	CATRDGTPPNIQYF
NA	TRBV6-1	TRBJ1-5	NA	TGTGCCAGCAGTGACACCCTACAGGGTAGCAATCAGCCCCAGCATTTT	CASSDTLQGSNQPQHF
NA	TRBV27	TRBJ1-2	NA	TGTGCCAGCAGCCTGGAACGTCGGGGGGGCTACACCTTC	CASSLERRGGYTF
NA	TRBV21-1	TRBJ2-3	NA	TGTGCCAGCAGCAAAGGCGGCACAGATACGCAGTATTTT	CASSKGGTDTQYF
NA	TRBV28	TRBJ1-1	NA	TGTGCCAGCAGGATAGTAGGTGAAGCTTTCTTT	CASRIVGEAFF
NA	TRBV10-3	TRBJ1-1	TRBD1	TGTGCCATCAGCTACCAACCGGGACAGGGAGGGACTGAAGCTTTCTTT	CAISYQPGQGGTEAFF
NA	TRBV6-6	TRBJ2-2	NA	TGTGCCAGCAGAGCTTCGGGAGATACCGGGGAGCTGTTTTTT	CASRASGDTGELFF
NA	TRBV10-3	TRBJ1-4	NA	TGTGCCATCAGTGCGGGACGGCTGGGGGATGAAAAACTGTTTTTT	CAISAGRLGDEKLFF
NA	TRBV7-2	TRBJ1-4	NA	TGTGCCAGCAGCTATGCCCCGGGACAACCTAATGAAAAACTGTTTTTT	CASSYAPGQPNEKLFF
few	TRBV4-1	TRBJ2-7	NA	TGCGCCAGCAGCCAAGACACGGCGGGTACCTACGAGCAGTACTTC	CASSQDTAGTYEQYF
NA	TRBV28	TRBJ2-3	NA	TGTGCCAACCAAGCAGGGGCGGAAGATACGCAGTATTTT	CANQAGAEDTQYF
NA	TRBV5-1	TRBJ2-5	NA	TGCGCCAGCAGCCCGTACGGCCAAGAGACCCAGTACTTC	CASSPYGQETQYF
NA	TRBV7-3	TRBJ1-4	NA	TGTGCCAGCAGCCATGACCGGGGGAGGGAAAAACTGTTTTTT	CASSHDRGREKLFF
NA	TRBV10-3	TRBJ2-7	TRBD2	TGTGCCATCAGTGTTATGGGACTAGCGGGAGCCCACTTC	CAISVMGLAGAHF
NA	TRBV9	TRBJ2-2	NA	TGTGCCAGCAGCCCGAGGGATGACACCGGGGAGCTGTTTTTT	CASSPRDDTGELFF
NA	TRBV18	TRBJ1-2	TRBD1	TGTGCCAGCTCACCAGCCCCCGTCACAGGGGGCGGGTATGGCTACACCTTC	CASSPAPVTGGGYGYTF
NA	TRBV25-1	TRBJ2-5	NA	TGTGCCAGCAGTGACTCCCCCGGCGGGGAACAAGAGACCCAGTACTTC	CASSDSPGGEQETQYF
NA	TRBV28	TRBJ2-7	NA	TGTGCCAGCAGCCCTCTCGGAGGTCCTGAGGGGCCAACCTACGAGCAGTACTTC	CASSPLGGPEGPTYEQYF
NA	TRBV12-5	TRBJ1-5	TRBD1	TGTGCTAGTGCCCTTGGACAGGGTCTGCAGCCCCAGCATTTT	CASALGQGLQPQHF
NA	TRBV27	TRBJ2-2	NA	TGTGCCAGCAGTAGGTGGACACTGAACACCGGGGAGCTGTTTTTT	CASSRWTLNTGELFF
NA	TRBV28	TRBJ2-7	NA	TGTGCCAGCACTGGAGGGGGCTACGAGCAGTACTTC	CASTGGGYEQYF
NA	TRBV13	TRBJ1-2	NA	TGTGCCAGCAGCTTCCCGGGGTATGGCTACACCTTC	CASSFPGYGYTF
NA	TRBV7-9	TRBJ2-3	NA	TGTGCCAGCAGCCAAGAGGCGGGGTCTACGCAGTATTTT	CASSQEAGSTQYF
NA	TRBV19	TRBJ1-3	NA	TGTGCCAGTAGTCCTCCCGAGAGTGGCGGAAACACCATATATTTT	CASSPPESGGNTIYF
NA	TRBV4-3	TRBJ1-2	TRBD1	TGCGCCAGCAGCCAAAGTAAAACAGGGGGCTCTGCGTCTTATGGCTACACCTTC	CASSQSKTGGSASYGYTF
once	TRBV27	TRBJ2-1	TRBD2	TGTGCCAGCACCCCTCGGGTTAGCGGGAGGGCACCCCACAATGAGCAGTTCTTC	CASTPRVSGRAPHNEQFF
NA	TRBV18	TRBJ2-2	TRBD2	TGTGCCAGCTCACCCACCGGGACTAGCAACACCGGGGAGCTGTTTTTT	CASSPTGTSNTGELFF
NA	TRBV28	TRBJ2-7	TRBD2	TGTGCCAGCAGCTCCGGGGCTAGCGGACCCTACGAGCAGTACTTC	CASSSGASGPYEQYF
NA	TRBV11-2	TRBJ2-7	TRBD1	TGTGCCAGCAGCTTAGGGGTCCGTTTGGGACAGGTCTCCTACGAGCAGTACTTC	CASSLGVRLGQVSYEQYF
NA	TRBV28	TRBJ2-1	TRBD1	TGTGCCAGCAGGCTAGCTAACACAGGGGGATTGCTATTCTTC	CASRLANTGGLLFF
NA	TRBV19	TRBJ2-6	TRBD1	TGTGCCAGTAGTATCGGACAGGGGGCGTCTGGGGCCAACGTCCTGACTTTC	CASSIGQGASGANVLTF
NA	TRBV5-8	TRBJ1-5	TRBD1	TGTGCCAGCAGCGAAAGGACAGGGAGCAATCAGCCCCAGCATTTT	CASSERTGSNQPQHF
NA	TRBV9	TRBJ2-7	NA	TGTGCCAGCAGCATTGGACCCTGGGACGAGCAGTACTTC	CASSIGPWDEQYF
NA	TRBV6-5	TRBJ1-1	NA	TGTGCCAGCAGCCTCGTGATGGGGAACACTGAAGCTTTCTTT	CASSLVMGNTEAFF
NA	TRBV27	TRBJ2-5	NA	TGTGCCAGCAGTCGAATAGACAGATTCCAAGAGACCCAGTACTTC	CASSRIDRFQETQYF
NA	TRBV5-1	TRBJ2-1	NA	TGCGCCAGCAGCCCCCATATGGATGAGCAGTTCTTC	CASSPHMDEQFF
NA	TRBV27	TRBJ1-2	TRBD1	TGTGCCAGCAGTTTGCGGGCAGGGGGGTTCTATGGCTACACCTTC	CASSLRAGGFYGYTF
NA	TRBV15	TRBJ2-1	NA	TGTGCCACCAGCAGAGCCCCCCCGGATGAGCAGTTCTTC	CATSRAPPDEQFF
NA	TRBV28	TRBJ2-7	NA	TGTGCCAGCTGTGGAGGGGGGCCCTACGAGCAGTACTTC	CASCGGGPYEQYF
NA	TRBV11-2	TRBJ1-1	NA	TGTGCCAGCAGCCAAGGGGGGGGACTCTCAGCTTTCTTT	CASSQGGGLSAFF
NA	TRBV9	TRBJ2-2	NA	TGTGCCAGCAGCGCAATACTAGCAGCGAACACCGGGGAGCTGTTTTTT	CASSAILAANTGELFF
NA	TRBV7-3	TRBJ1-6	NA	TGTGCCAGCAGCTTAGAGGCCGGGAGGGAGTCACCCCTCCACTTT	CASSLEAGRESPLHF
NA	TRBV27	TRBJ1-4	TRBD1	TGTGCCAGCCGACCGGGACAGGGGTGGGAAAAACTGTTTTTT	CASRPGQGWEKLFF
NA	TRBV28	TRBJ2-7	NA	TGTGCCAGCAGGGGTCGTGGGGGCGGCGAGCAGTACTTC	CASRGRGGGEQYF
NA	TRBV20-1	TRBJ1-2	TRBD1	TGCAGTGGGACAGGGGGCTATGGCTACACCTTC	CSGTGGYGYTF
NA	TRBV30	TRBJ2-7	NA	TGTGCCTGGAGTTACGGGAGCACCTACGAGCAGTACTTC	CAWSYGSTYEQYF
NA	TRBV7-2	TRBJ1-2	TRBD1	TGTGCCAGCAGCCCGTTTGGGTTGGACAGGGTGGCCCCGGACACCTTC	CASSPFGLDRVAPDTF